The subject of this entry is one T cell receptor beta chain. Its cognate antigen is unknown. The data stem from a study of T-cell memory formation after mild COVID-19. Findings of the study overall: CM and EM subsets held most contracting CD4+ clones; EMRA held CD8+ ones. Some responding clones appeared in pre-infection memory, suggesting cross-reactive memory joined. Contracting clones from day 15 to 85 had balanced CD4/CD8; later expanders favoured CD4+.

cDNA libraries for TCR alpha and TCR beta, carrying sample barcodes and UMIs, came from 5'RACE with constant-segment primers. TCRdb used MiXCR to reprocess the 5' RACE reads, holding one entry per CDR3 protein. Here the sample spans about 290,000 distinct CDR3 sequences, around 15% being singletons. The CDR3 contains 15 residues. Germline lookup yields CDR1 LNHNV and CDR2 YYDKDF (reference sequence). Trimming cost V 3 bases and J 7 bases; bases outside gene matches: 6. The sequence was collected from a man between 18 and 35 years old who had mild COVID-19 (a few samples of this study predate the infection). Cell type and time point are not known. This chain uses TRBV15 with TRBJ1-2; 12 nucleotides align to TRBD1. The sample comprised PBMCs or a T cell subset sorted from them (not recorded which). CDR3 sequence (DNA): TGTGCCACCAGCAGGACCGGGACAGGGGGCTTTGGCTACACCTTC. Translating it yields CATSRTGTGGFGYTF. Variable domain in full (rest from reference TRBV15 and TRBJ1-2): DAMVIQNPRYQVTQFGKPVTLSCSQTLNHNVMYWYQQKSSQAPKLLFHYYDKDFNNEADTPDNFQSRRPNTSFCFLDIRSPGLGDTAMYLCATSRTGTGGFGYTFGSGTRLTVV.